This entry lists 6 T cell receptor beta chains sequenced from one sample in a study of cytomegalovirus exposure and HLA in healthy donors. PCR amplification relied on 60 Vbeta primers (plus 13 Jbeta primers). This table comes from immunoSEQ multiplex PCR, and its TCRdb copy is limited to in-frame clones, with some not included. The sample carries some 160,000 clones, around 80% recorded once. The sequencing input was PBMCs. The receptors come from a woman aged 18-30 years in good health and CMV-seronegative.

The CDR3 is CASSVSSGGADTQYF. The CDR3 bases are TGTGCCAGCAGTGTCTCTAGCGGGGGAGCAGATACGCAGTATTTT. The rearrangement uses TRBV6-4 and TRBJ2-3, with 10 bases that match TRBD2. The CDR3 has 15 amino acids. The V gene's germline CDR1 is MRHNA and CDR2 SNTAGT. With 4 bases clipped from V and 4 bases from J, the junction kept 5 bases outside the gene matches.

The chain has TRBV6-1 and TRBJ2-5, with 8 bases lining up with TRBD2. The CDR3 runs 13 residues. With 5 bases clipped from V and 6 bases from J, the junction kept 5 bases outside the gene matches. Looked up from germline, CDR1 is MNHNS and CDR2 is SASEGT. CDR3 residues: CASSRGGGQTQYF. The CDR3 DNA is TGTGCCAGCAGTCGAGGCGGGGGGCAGACCCAGTACTTC.

The V gene is TRBV2, the J gene TRBJ1-6; 7 bases are a match to TRBD1. CDR1 SNHLY and CDR2 FYNNEI come from the germline V gene. V shed 6 bases, J shed 11 bases, and the junction held 13 bases outside the gene matches. The CDR3 is 15 amino acids. The CDR3 DNA reads as TGTGCCAGCAGCGTACAGGGGCTCCCAGGAGCACCCCTCCACTTT. This encodes CASSVQGLPGAPLHF.

This clone was recorded once. The chain has TRBV5-6 and TRBJ1-5; 9 bases map to TRBD1. CDR3 size: 18 residues. Germline V gene data show CDR1 as SGHDT and CDR2 as YYEEEE. The J segment lost 1 base and the V segment lost 1 base, leaving 9 bases of the junction unmatched. DNA of the CDR3: TGTGCCAGCAGCTTGCGCCCCGGGACAGGGATCAGCAATCAGCCCCAGCATTTT. This codes for CASSLRPGTGISNQPQHF.

J is TRBJ1-2 and V is TRBV28; 9 positions match TRBD1. V trimming: 6 bases; J trimming: 8 bases; junction bases outside the gene matches: 10. The CDR3 consists of 14 residues. Germline V gene lookup returns CDR1 MDHEN and CDR2 SYDVKM. This CDR3 is CASSGPQGAYGYTF. DNA of the CDR3: TGTGCCAGCAGCGGGCCACAGGGGGCGTACGGCTACACCTTC.

The chain employs TRBV11-2 and TRBJ2-2; D unresolved. The germline V and J ends were trimmed by 5 bases and 2 bases, with 18 bases remaining between them. Per germline, CDR1 SGHAT and CDR2 FQNNGV. This CDR3 has 17 amino acids. The CDR3 sequence is CASSAQRLVRNTGELFF. The DNA for the CDR3 is TGTGCCAGCAGCGCACAGAGATTGGTCAGAAACACCGGGGAGCTGTTTTTT. Drawing the rest from reference TRBV11-2 and TRBJ2-2, the complete variable domain is EAGVAQSPRYKIIEKRQSVAFWCNPISGHATLYWYQQILGQGPKLLIQFQNNGVVDDSQLPKDRFSAERLKGVDSTLKIQPAKLEDSAVYLCASSAQRLVRNTGELFFGEGSRLTVL.